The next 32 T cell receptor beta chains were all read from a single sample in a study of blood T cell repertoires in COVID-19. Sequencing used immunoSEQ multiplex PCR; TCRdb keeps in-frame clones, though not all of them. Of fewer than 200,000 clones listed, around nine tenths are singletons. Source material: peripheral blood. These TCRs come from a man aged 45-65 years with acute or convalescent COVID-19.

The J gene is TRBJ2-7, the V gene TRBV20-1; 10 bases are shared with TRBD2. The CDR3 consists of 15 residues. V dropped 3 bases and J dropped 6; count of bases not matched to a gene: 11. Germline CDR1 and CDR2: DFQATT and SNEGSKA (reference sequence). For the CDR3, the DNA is TGCAGTGCTAGTTCTCCACTAGCGGGAACTACCGAGCAGTACTTC. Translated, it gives CSASSPLAGTTEQYF.

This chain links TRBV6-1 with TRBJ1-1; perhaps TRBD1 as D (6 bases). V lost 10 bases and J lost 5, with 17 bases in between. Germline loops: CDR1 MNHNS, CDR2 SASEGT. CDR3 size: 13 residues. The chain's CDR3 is CAIQEGGRTEAFF. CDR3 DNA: TGTGCCATCCAAGAGGGGGGGCGGACTGAAGCTTTCTTT.

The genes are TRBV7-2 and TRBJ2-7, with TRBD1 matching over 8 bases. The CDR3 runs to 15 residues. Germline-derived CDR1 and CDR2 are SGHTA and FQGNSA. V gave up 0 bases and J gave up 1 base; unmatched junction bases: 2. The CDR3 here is CASSLAGDRSYEQYV. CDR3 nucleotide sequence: TGTGCCAGCAGCTTAGCCGGGGACAGGTCCTACGAGCAGTACGTC.

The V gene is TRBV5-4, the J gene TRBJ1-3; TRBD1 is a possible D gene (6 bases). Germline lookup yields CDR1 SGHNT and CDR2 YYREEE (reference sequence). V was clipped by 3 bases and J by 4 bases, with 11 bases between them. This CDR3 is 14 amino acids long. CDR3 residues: CASSSGTPGNTIYF. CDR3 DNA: TGTGCCAGCAGCTCCGGGACACCCGGAAACACCATATATTTT. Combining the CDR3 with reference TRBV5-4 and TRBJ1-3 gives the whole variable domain ETGVTQSPTHLIKTRGQQVTLRCSSQSGHNTVSWYQQALGQGPQFIFQYYREEENGRGNFPPRFSGLQFPNYSSELNVNALELDDSALYLCASSSGTPGNTIYFGEGSWLTVV.

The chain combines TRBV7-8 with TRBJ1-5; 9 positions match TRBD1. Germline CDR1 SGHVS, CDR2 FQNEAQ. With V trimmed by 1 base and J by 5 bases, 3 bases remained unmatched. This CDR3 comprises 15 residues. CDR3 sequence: CASSLGRQGDQPQHF. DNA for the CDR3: TGTGCCAGCAGCTTAGGTCGACAGGGGGATCAGCCCCAGCATTTT. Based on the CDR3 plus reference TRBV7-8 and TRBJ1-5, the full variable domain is GAGVSQSPRYKVAKRGQDVALRCDPISGHVSLFWYQQALGQGPEFLTYFQNEAQLDKSGLPSDRFFAERPEGSVSTLKIQRTQQEDSAVYLCASSLGRQGDQPQHFGDGTRLSIL.

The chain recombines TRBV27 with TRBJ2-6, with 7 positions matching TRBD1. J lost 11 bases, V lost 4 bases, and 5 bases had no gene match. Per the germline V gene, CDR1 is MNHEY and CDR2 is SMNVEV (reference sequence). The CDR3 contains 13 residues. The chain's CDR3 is CASSSQGVYVLTF. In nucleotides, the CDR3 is TGTGCCAGCAGTTCCCAGGGGGTTTACGTCCTGACTTTC.

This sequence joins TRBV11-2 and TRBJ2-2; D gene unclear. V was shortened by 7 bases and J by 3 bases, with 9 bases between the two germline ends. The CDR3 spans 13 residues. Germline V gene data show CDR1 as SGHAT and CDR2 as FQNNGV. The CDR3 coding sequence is TGTGCCAGCAAGTCTCAGTACACCGGGGAGCTGTTTTTT. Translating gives CASKSQYTGELFF. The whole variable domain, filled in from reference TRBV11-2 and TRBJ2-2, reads EAGVAQSPRYKIIEKRQSVAFWCNPISGHATLYWYQQILGQGPKLLIQFQNNGVVDDSQLPKDRFSAERLKGVDSTLKIQPAKLEDSAVYLCASKSQYTGELFFGEGSRLTVL.

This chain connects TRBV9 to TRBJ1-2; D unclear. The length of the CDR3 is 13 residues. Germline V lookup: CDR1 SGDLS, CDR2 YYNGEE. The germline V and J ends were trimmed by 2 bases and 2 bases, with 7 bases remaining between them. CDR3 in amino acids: CASSVSRNYGYTF. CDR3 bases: TGTGCCAGCAGCGTGAGCAGGAACTATGGCTACACCTTC.

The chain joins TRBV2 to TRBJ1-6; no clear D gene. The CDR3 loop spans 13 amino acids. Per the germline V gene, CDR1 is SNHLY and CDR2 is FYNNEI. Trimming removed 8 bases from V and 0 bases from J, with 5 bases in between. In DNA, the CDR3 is TGTGCCAGCGAGAGCTCCTATAATTCACCCCTCCACTTT. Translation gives CASESSYNSPLHF.

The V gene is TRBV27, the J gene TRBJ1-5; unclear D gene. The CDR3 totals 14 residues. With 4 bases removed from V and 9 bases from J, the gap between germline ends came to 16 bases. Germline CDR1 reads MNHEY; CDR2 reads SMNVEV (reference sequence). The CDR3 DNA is TGTGCCAGCAGTTCCCTCGAGGGTACGCGGCCCCAGCATTTT. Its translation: CASSSLEGTRPQHF.

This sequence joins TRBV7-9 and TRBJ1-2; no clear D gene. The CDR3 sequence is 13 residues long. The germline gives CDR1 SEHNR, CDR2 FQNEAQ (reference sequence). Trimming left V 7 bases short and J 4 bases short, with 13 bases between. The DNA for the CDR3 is TGTGCCAGCACCCCTCACAGCACCTATGGCTACACCTTC. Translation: CASTPHSTYGYTF.

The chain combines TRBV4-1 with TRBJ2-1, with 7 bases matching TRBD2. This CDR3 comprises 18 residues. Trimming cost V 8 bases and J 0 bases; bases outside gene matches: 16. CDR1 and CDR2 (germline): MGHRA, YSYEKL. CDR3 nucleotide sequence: TGCGCCAGCGATGGGCCGGCGGGCGGGAGAAGCTCCTACAATGAGCAGTTCTTC. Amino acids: CASDGPAGGRSSYNEQFF.

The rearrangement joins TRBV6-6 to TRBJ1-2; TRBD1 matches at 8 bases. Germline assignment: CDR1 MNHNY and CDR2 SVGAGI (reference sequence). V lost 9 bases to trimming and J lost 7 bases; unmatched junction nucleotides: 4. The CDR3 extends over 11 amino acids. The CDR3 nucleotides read TGTGCCAGTACAACAGGGGGTGGCTACACCTTC. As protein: CASTTGGGYTF.

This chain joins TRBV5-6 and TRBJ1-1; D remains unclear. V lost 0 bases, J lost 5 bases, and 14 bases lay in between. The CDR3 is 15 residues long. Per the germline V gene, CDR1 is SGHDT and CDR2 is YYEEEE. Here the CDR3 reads CASSLASRGGTEAFF. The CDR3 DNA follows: TGTGCCAGCAGCTTGGCATCTCGGGGAGGTACTGAAGCTTTCTTT.

The CDR3 DNA is TGTGCCAGCAGTTTCCCTGGGGGGGTTACTGAAGCTTTCTTT. Translation gives CASSFPGGVTEAFF. The chain couples TRBV28 to TRBJ1-1; tentatively, D is TRBD1 (5 bases). Trimming cost V 3 bases and J 5 bases, with 13 bases left between them. Germline CDR1 reads MDHEN; CDR2 reads SYDVKM. This CDR3 is 14 amino acids long.

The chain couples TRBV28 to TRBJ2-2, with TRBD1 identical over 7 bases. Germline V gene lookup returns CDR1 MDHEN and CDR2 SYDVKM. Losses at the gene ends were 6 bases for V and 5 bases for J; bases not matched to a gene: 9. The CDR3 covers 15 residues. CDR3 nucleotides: TGTGCCAGCAGGCTACGGACAGGCGGGACCGGGGAGCTGTTTTTT. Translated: CASRLRTGGTGELFF.

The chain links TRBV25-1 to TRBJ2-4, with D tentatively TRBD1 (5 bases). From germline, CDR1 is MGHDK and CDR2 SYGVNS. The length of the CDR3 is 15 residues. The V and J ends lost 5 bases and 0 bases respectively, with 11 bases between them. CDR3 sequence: CASSKNTGAKNIQYF. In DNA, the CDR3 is TGTGCCAGCAGTAAGAATACAGGAGCCAAAAACATTCAGTACTTC.

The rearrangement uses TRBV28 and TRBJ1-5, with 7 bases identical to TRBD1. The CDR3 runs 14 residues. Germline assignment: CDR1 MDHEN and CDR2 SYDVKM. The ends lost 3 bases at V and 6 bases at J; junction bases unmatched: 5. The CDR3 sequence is CASSFHRGSQPQHF. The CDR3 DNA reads TGTGCCAGCAGTTTCCACAGGGGTTCTCAGCCCCAGCATTTT.

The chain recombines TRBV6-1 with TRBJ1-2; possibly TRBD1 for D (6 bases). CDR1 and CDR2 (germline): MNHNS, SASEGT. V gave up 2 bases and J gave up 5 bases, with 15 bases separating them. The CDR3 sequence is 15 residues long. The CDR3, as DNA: TGTGCCAGCAGTGAATCGTACAGGGACCCTTATGGCTACACCTTC. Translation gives CASSESYRDPYGYTF.

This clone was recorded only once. The CDR3 spells CASSQGDRGGDTQYF. The CDR3 coding sequence is TGTGCCAGCAGCCAAGGGGACAGGGGCGGAGATACGCAGTATTTT. The chain couples TRBV3-1 (or the pseudogene TRBV3-2) to TRBJ2-3; 10 positions match TRBD1. The germline V gene has CDR1 LGHDT and CDR2 YNNKEL (reference sequence). The CDR3 length is 15 residues. Germline trimming cut 1 base from V and 5 bases from J; bases unmatched to any gene: 3.

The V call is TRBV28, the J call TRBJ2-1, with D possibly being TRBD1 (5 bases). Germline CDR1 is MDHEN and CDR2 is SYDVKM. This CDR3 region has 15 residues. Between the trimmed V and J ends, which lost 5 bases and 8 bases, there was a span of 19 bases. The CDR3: CASSPLSDGAHEQFF. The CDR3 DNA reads TGTGCCAGCAGTCCCCTTTCGGATGGGGCCCATGAGCAGTTCTTC.

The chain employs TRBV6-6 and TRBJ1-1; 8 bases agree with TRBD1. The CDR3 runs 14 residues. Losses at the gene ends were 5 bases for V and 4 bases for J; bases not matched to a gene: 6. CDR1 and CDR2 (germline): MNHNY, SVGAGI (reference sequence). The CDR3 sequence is CASSQGAGATEAFF. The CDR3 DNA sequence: TGTGCCAGCAGTCAGGGGGCTGGGGCCACTGAAGCTTTCTTT.

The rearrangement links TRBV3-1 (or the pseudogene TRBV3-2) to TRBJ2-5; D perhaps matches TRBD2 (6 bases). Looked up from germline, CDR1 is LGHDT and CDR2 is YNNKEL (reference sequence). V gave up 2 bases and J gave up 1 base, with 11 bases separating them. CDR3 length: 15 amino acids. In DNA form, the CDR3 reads TGTGCCAGCAGCCAAAACCCAGCGGGCCAAGAGACCCAGTACTTC. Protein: CASSQNPAGQETQYF.

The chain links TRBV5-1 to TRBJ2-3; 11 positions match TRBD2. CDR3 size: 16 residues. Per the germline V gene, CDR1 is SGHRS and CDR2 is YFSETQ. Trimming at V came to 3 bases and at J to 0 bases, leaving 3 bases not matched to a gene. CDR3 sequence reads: CASSYLAGGSTDTQYF. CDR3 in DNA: TGCGCCAGCAGCTACTTAGCGGGAGGGAGCACAGATACGCAGTATTTT.

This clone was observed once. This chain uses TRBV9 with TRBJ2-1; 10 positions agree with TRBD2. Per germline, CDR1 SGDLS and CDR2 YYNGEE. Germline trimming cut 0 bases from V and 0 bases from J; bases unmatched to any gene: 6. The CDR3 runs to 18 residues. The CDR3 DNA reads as TGTGCCAGCAGCGTAGGTTTAGCGGGGGGTGCCTCCTACAATGAGCAGTTCTTC. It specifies CASSVGLAGGASYNEQFF.

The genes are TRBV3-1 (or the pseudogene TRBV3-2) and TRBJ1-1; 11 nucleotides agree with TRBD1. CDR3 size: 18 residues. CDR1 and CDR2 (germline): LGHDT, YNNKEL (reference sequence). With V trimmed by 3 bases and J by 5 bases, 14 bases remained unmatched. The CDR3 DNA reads TGTGCCAGCAGCCACCCCCCGGGACAGGGGGAGGAAAAAACTGAAGCTTTCTTT. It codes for CASSHPPGQGEEKTEAFF.

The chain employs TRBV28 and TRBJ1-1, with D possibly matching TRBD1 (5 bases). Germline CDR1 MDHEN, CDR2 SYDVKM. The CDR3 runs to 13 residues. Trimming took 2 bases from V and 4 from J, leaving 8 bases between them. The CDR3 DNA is TGTGCCAGCAGTTTAGTGGGGGGCACTGAAGCTTTCTTT. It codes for CASSLVGGTEAFF.

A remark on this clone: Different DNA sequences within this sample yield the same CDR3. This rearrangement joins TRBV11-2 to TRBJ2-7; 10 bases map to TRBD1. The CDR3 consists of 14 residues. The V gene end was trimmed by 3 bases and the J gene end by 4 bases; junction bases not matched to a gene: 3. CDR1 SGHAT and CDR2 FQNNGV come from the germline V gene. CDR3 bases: TGTGCCAGCAGCTTGTCGGGACAGGGGTACGAGCAGTACTTC. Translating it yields CASSLSGQGYEQYF.

The CDR3 here is CASALEPDTEAFF. The CDR3, as DNA: TGTGCCAGCGCCCTGGAGCCAGACACTGAAGCTTTCTTT. The V call is TRBV6-5, the J call TRBJ1-1; D unclear. The V end was cut by 8 bases, the J end by 3 bases, with 13 bases between. Germline CDR1 is MNHEY and CDR2 is SVGAGI. The length of the CDR3 is 13 residues.

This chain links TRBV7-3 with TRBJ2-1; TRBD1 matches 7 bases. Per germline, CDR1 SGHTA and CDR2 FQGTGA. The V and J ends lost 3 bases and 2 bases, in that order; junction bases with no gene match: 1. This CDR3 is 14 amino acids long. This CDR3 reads CASSFRGPYNEQFF. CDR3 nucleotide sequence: TGTGCCAGCAGCTTTAGGGGGCCCTACAATGAGCAGTTCTTC.

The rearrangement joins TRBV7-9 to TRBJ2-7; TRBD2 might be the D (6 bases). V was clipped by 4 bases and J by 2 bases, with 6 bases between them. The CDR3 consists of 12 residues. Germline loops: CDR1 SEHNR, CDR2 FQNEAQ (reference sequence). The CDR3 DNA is TGTGCCAGCAGCTCGGGAGCCTACGAGCAGTACTTC. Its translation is CASSSGAYEQYF.

In DNA form, the CDR3 reads TGCGCCAGCAGCTTGGGCCCAAGCGGGATATCCTACAATGAGCAGTTCTTC. Encoded protein: CASSLGPSGISYNEQFF. The chain recombines TRBV5-1 with TRBJ2-1; 7 nucleotides agree with TRBD2. The CDR3 extends over 17 amino acids. V gave up 0 bases and J gave up 1 base; unmatched junction bases: 7. CDR1 SGHRS and CDR2 YFSETQ come from the germline V gene.